The rows below give T cell receptor beta chains drawn from one sample of a study of blood T cell repertoires in COVID-19. Assay used: immunoSEQ multiplex PCR; TCRdb lists only in-frame clones, some missing. In the table there are roughly 59,000 clones, about four fifths of which are singletons. The sequenced sample was peripheral blood. The receptors were gathered from a woman older than 75 with acute or convalescent COVID-19. Each CDR3 is given with its conserved first and last residue. A D gene is named only where the DNA matches it firmly. Expanded clones are given a class, and other clones once, few, many or no size at all.

v_call,d_call,j_call,clone_size,cdr3_aa,cdr3_nt
TRBV19,.,TRBJ1-2,.,CASSRGSGSYTF,TGTGCCAGTAGTCGGGGGAGTGGTAGCTACACCTTC
TRBV5-1,TRBD2,TRBJ2-3,.,CASSPRGGSLNTQYF,TGCGCCAGCAGCCCCCGGGGCGGGAGCCTCAATACGCAGTATTTT
TRBV6-4,TRBD2,TRBJ2-1,.,CASSVAGGYNEQFF,TGTGCCAGCAGTGTAGCGGGAGGGTACAATGAGCAGTTCTTC
TRBV11-2,TRBD2,TRBJ2-7,.,CASSLVLVGSGGEEDEQYF,TGTGCCAGCAGCTTAGTATTAGTAGGTAGCGGGGGGGAGGAGGACGAGCAGTACTTC
TRBV6-6,.,TRBJ1-5,.,CASSLRGQPQHF,TGTGCCAGCAGCCTCAGAGGGCAGCCCCAGCATTTT
TRBV6-5,TRBD1,TRBJ2-1,once,CASRPTGGLQFF,TGTGCCAGCAGACCGACAGGGGGACTGCAGTTCTTC
TRBV6-4,.,TRBJ2-1,.,CASSVSRNNEQFF,TGTGCCAGCAGTGTTTCGAGAAACAATGAGCAGTTCTTC
TRBV28,.,TRBJ1-2,once,CASSRPGQSIGYTF,TGTGCCAGCAGCCGCCCAGGACAATCTATTGGCTACACCTTC
TRBV6-2/TRBV6-3,.,TRBJ2-3,.,CASSDARPGDTQYF,TGTGCCAGCAGCGACGCTCGGCCAGGAGATACGCAGTATTTT
TRBV6-6,.,TRBJ2-4,.,CASSQGGGIQYF,TGTGCCAGCAGTCAAGGGGGTGGCATTCAGTACTTC
TRBV6-1,TRBD1,TRBJ1-2,.,CASSGRTGLSRNYGYTF,TGTGCCAGCAGTGGAAGGACAGGGTTGAGTCGGAACTATGGCTACACCTTC
TRBV14,TRBD1,TRBJ2-2,.,CASSQRGPQNTGELFF,TGTGCCAGCAGCCAAAGGGGGCCACAGAACACCGGGGAGCTGTTTTTT
TRBV28,.,TRBJ2-1,.,CASRDGQFYNEQFF,TGTGCCAGCAGGGATGGACAGTTTTACAATGAGCAGTTCTTC
TRBV7-2,.,TRBJ2-5,.,CASSLDLGAWETQYF,TGTGCCAGCAGCTTAGATCTAGGGGCCTGGGAGACCCAGTACTTC
TRBV10-3,.,TRBJ1-2,few,CAISEGGYDGYTF,TGTGCCATCAGTGAGGGGGGGTATGATGGCTACACCTTC
TRBV9,TRBD2,TRBJ2-1,once,CASSVVGSGGLTNEQFF,TGTGCCAGCAGCGTGGTGGGTAGCGGGGGACTAACTAATGAGCAGTTCTTC
TRBV11-2,TRBD2,TRBJ2-7,.,CASSGELAGGPKQYF,TGTGCCAGCAGCGGGGAACTAGCGGGGGGGCCTAAGCAGTACTTC
TRBV5-1,.,TRBJ2-3,.,CASSLGGAGTDTQYF,TGCGCCAGCAGCTTAGGGGGGGCGGGCACAGATACGCAGTATTTT
TRBV6-2/TRBV6-3,.,TRBJ1-3,.,CASSPGGAGNTIYF,TGTGCCAGCAGCCCCGGGGGGGCTGGAAACACCATATATTTT
TRBV10-1,TRBD1,TRBJ1-4,.,CASSESGTGNNEKLFF,TGCGCCAGCAGTGAGTCGGGGACAGGGAATAATGAAAAACTGTTTTTT
TRBV19,TRBD1,TRBJ1-1,.,CASSTGGLATEAFF,TGTGCCAGTAGTACAGGGGGTCTGGCCACTGAAGCTTTCTTT
TRBV7-9,TRBD2,TRBJ2-3,.,CASSLLAGGQGDTQYF,TGTGCCAGCAGCCTACTAGCGGGAGGGCAGGGAGATACGCAGTATTTT
TRBV19,TRBD2,TRBJ2-3,.,CASSNGLADTQYF,TGTGCCAGTAGCAACGGACTAGCAGATACGCAGTATTTT
TRBV28,TRBD1,TRBJ1-3,once,CASSFARRQGKRGSSGNTIYF,TGTGCCAGCAGTTTTGCGCGCCGACAGGGCAAGAGGGGTTCCTCTGGAAACACCATATATTTT
TRBV5-4,.,TRBJ2-3,.,CASSEGTSGDTQYF,TGTGCCAGCAGCGAAGGCACCAGCGGGGATACGCAGTATTTT
TRBV3-1/TRBV3-2,.,TRBJ2-3,.,CASSQVQVSTDTQYF,TGTGCCAGCAGCCAAGTACAGGTTAGCACAGATACGCAGTATTTT
TRBV19,TRBD1,TRBJ2-1,.,CASSIAGQGGYNEQFF,TGTGCCAGTAGTATAGCCGGACAGGGGGGTTACAATGAGCAGTTCTTC
TRBV27,.,TRBJ2-7,few,CASAYRETKEQYF,TGTGCCAGCGCCTACAGGGAAACTAAGGAGCAGTACTTC
TRBV7-2,TRBD2,TRBJ2-3,.,CASTLGAGGGGDTQYF,TGTGCCAGCACCCTCGGGGCCGGCGGGGGGGGAGATACGCAGTATTTT
TRBV27,TRBD2,TRBJ2-3,.,CASSFRKPGERSGRVGTDTQYF,TGTGCCAGCAGTTTCCGTAAACCGGGAGAGAGGAGCGGGAGGGTGGGCACAGATACGCAGTATTTT
TRBV24-1,TRBD1,TRBJ2-7,.,CATSDLDRVGAYEQYF,TGTGCCACCAGTGATTTGGACAGGGTCGGGGCTTACGAGCAGTACTTC
TRBV7-3,.,TRBJ2-3,few,CASSNIHSGSTDTQYF,TGTGCCAGCAGCAATATTCATAGCGGATCCACAGATACGCAGTATTTT
TRBV7-8,TRBD1,TRBJ1-5,.,CASSDRGNQPQHF,TGTGCCAGCAGTGACAGGGGCAATCAGCCCCAGCATTTT
TRBV29-1,.,TRBJ2-2,.,CSVNTNTGELFF,TGCAGCGTCAATACTAACACCGGGGAGCTGTTTTTT
TRBV29-1,.,TRBJ1-2,few,CSVERSNYGYTF,TGCAGCGTTGAGCGGTCGAACTATGGCTACACCTTC
TRBV28,.,TRBJ1-1,.,CASSLLATAEAFF,TGTGCCAGCAGTTTGCTCGCGACAGCTGAAGCTTTCTTT
TRBV5-1,TRBD1,TRBJ2-7,.,CASSSTGGIYEQYF,TGCGCCAGCAGCTCGACAGGGGGGATATACGAGCAGTACTTC
TRBV7-2,TRBD1,TRBJ1-5,.,CASSRTWGQGLPQHF,TGTGCCAGCAGCCGGACTTGGGGACAGGGGCTGCCCCAGCATTTT
TRBV5-4,TRBD2,TRBJ2-7,.,CASSSRLAGGYYEQYF,TGTGCCAGCAGCTCACGACTAGCGGGAGGCTACTACGAGCAGTACTTC
TRBV10-3,.,TRBJ1-1,.,CAISQQGTEAFF,TGTGCCATCAGCCAGCAGGGCACTGAAGCTTTCTTT
TRBV5-6,.,TRBJ1-5,.,CASSWTVNSNQPQHF,TGTGCCAGCAGCTGGACAGTGAATAGCAATCAGCCCCAGCATTTT
TRBV2,TRBD1,TRBJ2-7,.,CASREVIGQAHF,TGTGCCAGCAGGGAGGTTATTGGACAGGCACACTTC
TRBV6-5,.,TRBJ2-5,.,CASTLAGTQETQYF,TGTGCCAGCACCCTGGCGGGCACCCAAGAGACCCAGTACTTC
TRBV2,TRBD1,TRBJ2-2,.,CASSEVRGGPGELFF,TGTGCCAGCAGTGAAGTGAGAGGGGGCCCCGGGGAGCTGTTTTTT
TRBV6-6,TRBD1,TRBJ1-5,few,CASRDRVGDQPQHF,TGTGCCAGCAGGGACAGGGTCGGGGATCAGCCCCAGCATTTT
TRBV2,TRBD1,TRBJ1-6,.,CASSEGDSYNSPLHF,TGTGCCAGCAGTGAAGGGGACAGCTATAATTCACCCCTCCACTTT
TRBV5-4,TRBD2,TRBJ2-2,.,CASSPRGGRNTGELFF,TGTGCCAGCAGCCCGCGGGGGGGACGGAACACCGGGGAGCTGTTTTTT
TRBV5-4,TRBD2,TRBJ2-5,.,CASSPGLAGVETQYF,TGTGCCAGCAGCCCAGGACTAGCGGGAGTAGAGACCCAGTACTTC
TRBV7-2,.,TRBJ1-6,few,CASGVDYNSPLHF,TGTGCCAGCGGAGTGGATTATAATTCACCCCTCCACTTT
TRBV9,TRBD2,TRBJ2-3,.,CASSVVGRALGDTQYF,TGTGCCAGCAGCGTAGTCGGGAGGGCCCTCGGAGATACGCAGTATTTT
TRBV4-3,TRBD2,TRBJ2-2,.,CASSQVPSGGTGELFF,TGCGCCAGCAGCCAAGTACCTAGCGGGGGGACCGGGGAGCTGTTTTTT
TRBV9,TRBD1,TRBJ1-1,.,CASSACGTGLRTGTF,TGTGCCAGCAGCGCCTGCGGGACAGGTCTGAGAACTGGAACATTT
TRBV6-5,.,TRBJ1-4,.,CASSYSQGEKLFF,TGTGCCAGCAGTTACTCCCAGGGGGAAAAACTGTTTTTT
TRBV10-1,TRBD1,TRBJ2-7,.,CASRELNTGQARPYEQYF,TGCGCCAGCAGGGAGTTGAATACGGGACAGGCTAGGCCCTACGAGCAGTACTTC
TRBV2,TRBD1,TRBJ2-1,.,CASSGQGLLGVNEQFF,TGTGCCAGCAGTGGACAGGGTCTCTTGGGCGTCAATGAGCAGTTCTTC
TRBV27,.,TRBJ1-2,.,CASSLYAVQNYGYTF,TGTGCCAGCAGTTTATACGCAGTACAGAACTATGGCTACACCTTC
TRBV7-3,.,TRBJ2-7,.,CASSLTAGGYEQYF,TGTGCCAGCAGCTTAACTGCCGGGGGTTACGAGCAGTACTTC